The text below deals with one T cell receptor beta chain. Sequencing of TCR beta drew on CD8+ and CD4+ T cells from blood. The authors negatively isolated CD8+ and CD4+ T cells and FACS-enriched TEMRA cells. Random hexamers were used to reverse transcribe the RNA input (0.5 to 1 ug). TCRdb recomputed calls from the immunoSEQ multiplex PCR reads with MiXCR, one row per CDR3 protein. The table shows 330,000 or so distinct CDR3 sequences, with approximately 85% occurring only once. Germline assignment: CDR1 GTSNPN and CDR2 SVGIG (reference sequence). The CDR3 is made up of 14 amino acids. V was pared by 8 bases and J by 2 bases, with 5 bases of the junction left unmatched. This entry belongs to a study of CD8 T cells in Susac syndrome.

Material: CD8+ T cells from PBMCs. The clonotype was recovered from a human donor with multiple sclerosis. V and J are TRBV30 and TRBJ2-3; 12 bases map to TRBD2. CDR3: CAVGLAGFTDTQYF. CDR3 coding DNA: TGTGCCGTGGGACTAGCGGGTTTCACAGATACGCAGTATTTT. Full variable domain (missing parts from reference TRBV30 and TRBJ2-3): SQTIHQWPATLVQPVGSPLSLECTVEGTSNPNLYWYRQAAGRGLQLLFYSVGIGQISSEVPQNLSASRPQDRQFILSSKKLLLSDSGFYLCAVGLAGFTDTQYFGPGTRLTVL.